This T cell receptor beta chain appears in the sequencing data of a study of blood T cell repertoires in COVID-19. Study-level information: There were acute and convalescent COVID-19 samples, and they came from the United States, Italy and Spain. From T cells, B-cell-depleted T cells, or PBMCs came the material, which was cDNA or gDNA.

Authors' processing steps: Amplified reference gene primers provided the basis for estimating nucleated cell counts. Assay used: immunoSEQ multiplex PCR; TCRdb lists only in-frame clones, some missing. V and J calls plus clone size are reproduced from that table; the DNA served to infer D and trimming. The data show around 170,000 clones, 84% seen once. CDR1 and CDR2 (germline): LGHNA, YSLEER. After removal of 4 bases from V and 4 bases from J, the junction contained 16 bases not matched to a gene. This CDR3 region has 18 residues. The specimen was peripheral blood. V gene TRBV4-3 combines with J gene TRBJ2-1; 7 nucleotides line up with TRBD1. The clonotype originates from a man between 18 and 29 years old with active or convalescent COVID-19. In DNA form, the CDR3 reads TGCGCCAGCAGCCGCTATTCGACAGGGATATTGGCTTACAATGAGCAGTTCTTC. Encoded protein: CASSRYSTGILAYNEQFF.